This T cell receptor (beta chain) stems from a study of graft-versus-host responses after intestinal transplantation. At the level of the study: The transplants performed in recipients were multivisceral, liver-intestinal, or isolated intestinal. Among the recipients, all got anti-thymocyte globulin induction and then tacrolimus and steroids for about three years.

The CDR3 contains 17 residues. Germline loops: CDR1 MDHEN, CDR2 SYDVKM. The germline V and J ends were trimmed by 3 bases and 3 bases, with 18 bases remaining between them. In the case of this clone: Its antigen is not identified.

Method: immunoSEQ multiplex PCR; TCRdb's copy keeps in-frame clones and lacks some. The table has some 130,000 clones, about 93% seen once; the top ten hold 0.095% to 0.15%. The chain uses TRBV28 and TRBJ2-4; the D gene is possibly TRBD2 (6 bases). This TCR came from a human donor who received an intestinal transplant. The sample here was unstimulated CD4+ T cells sorted from spleen or lymph node cells, taken before intestinal transplant. CDR3 loop: CASSFRGFEQGKNIQYF. CDR3 DNA: TGTGCCAGCAGTTTTCGGGGGTTTGAGCAGGGCAAAAACATTCAGTACTTC.